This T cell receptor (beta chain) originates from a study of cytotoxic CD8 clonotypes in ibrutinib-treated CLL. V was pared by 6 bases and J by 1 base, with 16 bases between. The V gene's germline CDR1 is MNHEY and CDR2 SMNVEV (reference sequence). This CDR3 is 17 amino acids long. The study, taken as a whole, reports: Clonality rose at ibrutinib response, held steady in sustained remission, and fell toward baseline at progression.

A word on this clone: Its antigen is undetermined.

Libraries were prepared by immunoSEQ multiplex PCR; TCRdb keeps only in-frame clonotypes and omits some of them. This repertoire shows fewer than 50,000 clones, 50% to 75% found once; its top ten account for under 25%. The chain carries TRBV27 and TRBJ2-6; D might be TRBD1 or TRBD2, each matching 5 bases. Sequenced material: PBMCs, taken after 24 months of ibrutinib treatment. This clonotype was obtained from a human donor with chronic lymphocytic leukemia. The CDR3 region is CASRLAGTPSGANVLTF. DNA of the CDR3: TGTGCCAGCAGGCTGGCCGGGACCCCATCTGGGGCCAACGTCCTGACTTTC.